This entry lists 7 T cell receptor beta chains sequenced from one sample in a study of T cells in Graves' hyperthyroidism and ophthalmopathy. RNA transcripts yielded amplified TCR beta CDR3 regions. The primer set for the first-round RT-PCR of the TCR CDR3 was HTBI. Each CDR3 protein gets one entry after TCRdb re-called the multiplex PCR reads with MiXCR. The profile shows some 770,000 distinct CDR3 sequences, 16% of them singletons. The sequencing sample was made of blood. All receptors come from a man aged 18 to 30 with Graves' hyperthyroidism.

At least ten counts were recorded for this clonotype. The chain is built from TRBV12-3 or TRBV12-4 and TRBJ2-7; D ambiguous. V was shortened by 5 bases and J by 6 bases, with 11 bases between the two germline ends. The length of the CDR3 is 12 residues. The chain's CDR3 is CASSRALGEQYF. CDR3 nucleotides: TGTGCCAGCAGTCGCGCCCTTGGCGAGCAGTACTTC.

The chain employs TRBV19 and TRBJ1-3; D may be TRBD1 (6 bases). The CDR3 is 17 residues long. Trimming stripped 7 bases from V and 2 bases from J, with 21 bases between. Germline V CDR1 and CDR2: LNHDA, SQIVND (reference sequence). The chain's CDR3 is CASNHSPGADPGNTIYF. The CDR3 DNA follows: TGTGCCAGTAACCATTCCCCAGGGGCCGACCCTGGAAACACCATATATTTT. The full variable domain, its missing parts supplied by reference TRBV19 and TRBJ1-3, is DGGITQSPKYLFRKEGQNVTLSCEQNLNHDAMYWYRQDPGQGLRLIYYSQIVNDFQKGDIAEGYSVSREKKESFPLTVTSAQKNPTAFYLCASNHSPGADPGNTIYFGEGSWLTVV.

The chain couples TRBV7-9 to TRBJ2-1; D call uncertain. V was trimmed by 1 base and J by 7 bases, leaving 8 bases between them. The CDR3 loop spans 13 amino acids. Germline lookup yields CDR1 SEHNR and CDR2 FQNEAQ (reference sequence). The CDR3 sequence: CASSLGQRNEQFF. CDR3 DNA: TGTGCCAGCAGCTTAGGCCAGCGAAATGAGCAGTTCTTC.

CDR3 DNA sequence: TGCGCCAGCAGCTTGCGGGCCTCGAGGGCTGAAGCTTTCTTT. Translation gives CASSLRASRAEAFF. V and J are TRBV5-1 and TRBJ1-1; D uncertain. The CDR3 has 14 residues. V shed 1 base and J shed 6 bases, with 13 bases lying between them. Germline CDR1 and CDR2: SGHRS and YFSETQ.

This clonotype occurred many times. The chain links TRBV12-3 or TRBV12-4 to TRBJ2-1; unclear D gene. The CDR3 totals 13 residues. Trimming took 1 base from V and 9 from J, leaving 10 bases between them. The CDR3 bases are TGTGCCAGCAGTTTAGGCACGACTGCTGAGCAGTTCTTC. Encoded protein: CASSLGTTAEQFF.

The chain recombines TRBV30 with TRBJ2-7; D is perhaps TRBD1 (5 bases). V lost 0 bases and J 3 bases, leaving 12 bases between the germline ends. Per the germline V gene, CDR1 is GTSNPN and CDR2 is SVGIG (reference sequence). CDR3 length equals 14 residues. DNA of the CDR3: TGTGCCTGGAGTGTGGGGCCAGGCCACTACGAGCAGTACTTC. It translates to CAWSVGPGHYEQYF.

This clonotype was counted a single time. The V call is TRBV7-9, the J call TRBJ2-2; the D gene could be TRBD1 or TRBD2 (5 bases each). The V and J ends lost 5 bases and 4 bases respectively, with 17 bases between them. CDR1 is SEHNR and CDR2 is FQNEAQ in the germline V gene (reference sequence). The CDR3 covers 16 residues. In DNA form, the CDR3 reads TGTGCCAGCAGCCCACAGTTCGGGGCGGGCACCGGGGAGCTGTTTTTT. Amino acid sequence: CASSPQFGAGTGELFF.